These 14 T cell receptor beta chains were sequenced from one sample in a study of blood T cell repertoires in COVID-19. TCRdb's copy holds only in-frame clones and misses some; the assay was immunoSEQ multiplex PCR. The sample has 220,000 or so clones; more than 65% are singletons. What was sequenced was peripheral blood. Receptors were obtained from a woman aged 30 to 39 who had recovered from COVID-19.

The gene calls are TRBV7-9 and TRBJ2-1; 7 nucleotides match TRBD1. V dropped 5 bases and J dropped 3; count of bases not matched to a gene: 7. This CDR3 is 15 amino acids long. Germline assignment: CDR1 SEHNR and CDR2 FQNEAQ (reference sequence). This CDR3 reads CASSTGTEIYNEQFF. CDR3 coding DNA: TGTGCCAGCAGCACCGGGACAGAGATCTACAATGAGCAGTTCTTC.

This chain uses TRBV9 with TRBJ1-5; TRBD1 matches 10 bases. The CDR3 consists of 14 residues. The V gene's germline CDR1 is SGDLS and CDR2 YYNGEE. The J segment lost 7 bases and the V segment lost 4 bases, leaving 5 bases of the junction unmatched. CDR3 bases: TGTGCCAGCAGCCCAGGACAGGGGGAACAGCCCCAGCATTTT. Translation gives CASSPGQGEQPQHF.

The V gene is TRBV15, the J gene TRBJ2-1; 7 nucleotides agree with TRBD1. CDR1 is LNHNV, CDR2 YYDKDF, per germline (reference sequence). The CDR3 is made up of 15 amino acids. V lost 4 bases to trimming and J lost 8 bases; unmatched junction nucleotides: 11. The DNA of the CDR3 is TGTGCCACCAGCACCCTAAGACAGGGTACCCATGAGCAGTTCTTC. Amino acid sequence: CATSTLRQGTHEQFF.

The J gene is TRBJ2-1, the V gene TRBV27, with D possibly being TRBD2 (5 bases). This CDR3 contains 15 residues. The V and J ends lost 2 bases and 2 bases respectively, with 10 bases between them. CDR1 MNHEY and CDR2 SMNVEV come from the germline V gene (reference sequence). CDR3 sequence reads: CASSLRGSTYNEQFF. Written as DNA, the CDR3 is TGTGCCAGCAGTTTACGGGGTAGCACCTACAATGAGCAGTTCTTC.

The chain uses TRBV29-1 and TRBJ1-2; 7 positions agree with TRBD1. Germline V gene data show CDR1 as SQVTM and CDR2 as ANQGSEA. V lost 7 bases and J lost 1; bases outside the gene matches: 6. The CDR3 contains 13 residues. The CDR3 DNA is TGCAGCGGACGGGACAGCATTAACTATGGCTACACCTTC. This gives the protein CSGRDSINYGYTF.

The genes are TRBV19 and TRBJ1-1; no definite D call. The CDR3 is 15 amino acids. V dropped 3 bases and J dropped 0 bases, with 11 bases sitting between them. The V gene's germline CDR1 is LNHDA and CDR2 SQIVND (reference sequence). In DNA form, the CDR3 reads TGTGCCAGTAGTATGAGGAGGGAAATGAACACTGAAGCTTTCTTT. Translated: CASSMRREMNTEAFF.

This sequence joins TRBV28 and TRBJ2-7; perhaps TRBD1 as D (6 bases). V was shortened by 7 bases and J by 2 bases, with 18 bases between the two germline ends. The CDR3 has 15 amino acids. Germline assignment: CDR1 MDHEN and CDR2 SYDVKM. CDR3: CASTADRGLAYEQYF. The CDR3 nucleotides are TGTGCCAGCACCGCGGATAGGGGGTTAGCCTACGAGCAGTACTTC.

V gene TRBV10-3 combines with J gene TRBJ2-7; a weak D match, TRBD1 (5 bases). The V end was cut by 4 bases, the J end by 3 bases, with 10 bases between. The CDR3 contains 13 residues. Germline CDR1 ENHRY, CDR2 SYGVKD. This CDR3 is CAISVTGDYEQYF. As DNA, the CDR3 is TGTGCCATCAGTGTCACAGGAGACTACGAGCAGTACTTC.

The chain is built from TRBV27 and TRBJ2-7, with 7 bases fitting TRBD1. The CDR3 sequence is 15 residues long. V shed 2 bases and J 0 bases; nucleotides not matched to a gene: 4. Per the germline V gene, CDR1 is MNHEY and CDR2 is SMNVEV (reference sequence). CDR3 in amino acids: CASSLTGTASYEQYF. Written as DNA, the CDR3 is TGTGCCAGCAGTTTAACCGGGACAGCCTCCTACGAGCAGTACTTC.

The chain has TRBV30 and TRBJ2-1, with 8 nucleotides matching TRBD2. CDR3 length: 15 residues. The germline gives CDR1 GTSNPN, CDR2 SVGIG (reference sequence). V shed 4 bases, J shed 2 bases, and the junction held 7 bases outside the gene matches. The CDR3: CAWKAGAGAYNEQFF. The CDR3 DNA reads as TGTGCCTGGAAGGCCGGAGCGGGAGCCTACAATGAGCAGTTCTTC.

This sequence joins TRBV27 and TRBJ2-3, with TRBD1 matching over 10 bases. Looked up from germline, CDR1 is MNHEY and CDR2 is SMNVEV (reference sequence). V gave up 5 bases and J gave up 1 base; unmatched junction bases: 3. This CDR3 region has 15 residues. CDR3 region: CASSAGTGGTDTQYF. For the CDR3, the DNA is TGTGCCAGCAGTGCCGGGACAGGGGGCACAGATACGCAGTATTTT.

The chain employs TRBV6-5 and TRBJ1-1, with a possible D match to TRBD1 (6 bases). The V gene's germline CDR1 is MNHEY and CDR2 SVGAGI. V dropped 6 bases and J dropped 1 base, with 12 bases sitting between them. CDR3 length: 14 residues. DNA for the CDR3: TGTGCCAGCAGCCGGGACATCCGGAACACTGAAGCTTTCTTT. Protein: CASSRDIRNTEAFF.

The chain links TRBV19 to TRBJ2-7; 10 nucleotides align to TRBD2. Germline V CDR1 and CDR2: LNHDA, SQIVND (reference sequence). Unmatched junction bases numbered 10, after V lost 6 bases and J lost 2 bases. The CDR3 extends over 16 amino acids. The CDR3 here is CASRASGSLDTYEQYF. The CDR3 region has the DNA TGTGCCAGTAGGGCTAGCGGGAGTCTGGACACCTACGAGCAGTACTTC. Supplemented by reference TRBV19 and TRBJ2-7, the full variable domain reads DGGITQSPKYLFRKEGQNVTLSCEQNLNHDAMYWYRQDPGQGLRLIYYSQIVNDFQKGDIAEGYSVSREKKESFPLTVTSAQKNPTAFYLCASRASGSLDTYEQYFGPGTRLTVT.

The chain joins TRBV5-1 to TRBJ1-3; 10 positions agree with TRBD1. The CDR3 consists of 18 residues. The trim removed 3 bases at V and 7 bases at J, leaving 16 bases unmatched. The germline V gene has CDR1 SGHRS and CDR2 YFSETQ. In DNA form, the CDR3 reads TGCGCCAGCAGCTATACGAGACAGGGGGCCAGTCCCCCGAACACCATATATTTT. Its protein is CASSYTRQGASPPNTIYF.